A selection of T cell receptor beta chains follows, all from one sample in a study of blood T cell repertoires in COVID-19. Here immunoSEQ multiplex PCR was the method, and the copy in TCRdb shows in-frame clones only, minus some. The sample holds about 160,000 clones, 92% seen once. The sequencing sample was made of peripheral blood. These receptors were collected from a man aged 25-45 years with COVID-19, enrolled during active disease. The CDR3 runs from the conserved cysteine through the conserved F or W. The order of the fields is clone size, D gene, V gene, J gene, CDR3 length, CDR3 protein, CDR3 DNA. D genes are given only for firm matches. Rows may omit the clone size; those that give it use once, few, many or a size class.

NA	TRBD1	TRBV19	TRBJ1-1	14	CASSMGTANTEAFF	TGTGCCAGTAGTATGGGGACAGCAAACACTGAAGCTTTCTTT
NA	NA	TRBV15	TRBJ1-2	13	CATSRSDSYGYTF	TGTGCCACCAGCAGATCGGACAGCTATGGCTACACCTTC
NA	TRBD1	TRBV18	TRBJ1-2	13	CASPGTGRYGYTF	TGTGCCAGCCCTGGGACAGGACGGTATGGCTACACCTTC
NA	TRBD2	TRBV27	TRBJ2-7	14	CASSERGGVDEQYF	TGTGCCAGCAGCGAGCGGGGGGGAGTAGACGAGCAGTACTTC
NA	NA	TRBV12-3/TRBV12-4	TRBJ1-2	11	CASSSGLDYTF	TGTGCCAGCAGCTCTGGGCTTGACTACACCTTC
once	NA	TRBV10-2	TRBJ2-7	18	CASSLGPGGLPSLSEQYF	TGCGCCAGCTCCCTCGGGCCAGGGGGGCTTCCGTCGCTTAGCGAGCAGTACTTC
NA	NA	TRBV19	TRBJ1-2	16	CASSTQGTVSNYGYTF	TGTGCCAGTAGTACCCAAGGAACAGTCTCTAACTATGGCTACACCTTC
NA	NA	TRBV27	TRBJ1-4	14	CASRGNGGNEKLFF	TGTGCCAGCAGGGGGAACGGGGGGAATGAAAAACTGTTTTTT
NA	NA	TRBV9	TRBJ2-3	15	CASSAGVGGTDTQYF	TGTGCCAGCAGCGCAGGGGTTGGTGGCACAGATACGCAGTATTTT
NA	NA	TRBV4-3	TRBJ2-7	17	CASSQDHIRVGGYEQYF	TGCGCCAGCAGCCAAGATCACATCAGGGTCGGAGGGTACGAGCAGTACTTC
NA	TRBD1	TRBV30	TRBJ2-7	12	CAWTGTGNEQYF	TGTGCCTGGACCGGGACAGGGAACGAGCAGTACTTC
NA	TRBD1	TRBV7-2	TRBJ1-2	15	CASRPSGGFSYGYTF	TGTGCCAGCAGACCGTCAGGGGGTTTTAGCTATGGCTACACCTTC
NA	TRBD1	TRBV4-3	TRBJ2-5	13	CASSHGQGETQYF	TGCGCCAGCAGCCACGGACAGGGTGAGACCCAGTACTTC
NA	TRBD2	TRBV4-1	TRBJ2-2	17	CASSHRLAGAYTGELFF	TGCGCCAGCAGCCATCGGCTAGCGGGGGCGTACACCGGGGAGCTGTTTTTT
NA	NA	TRBV19	TRBJ2-5	13	CASRDLRGETQYF	TGTGCCAGTAGGGACCTCCGGGGGGAGACCCAGTACTTC
NA	NA	TRBV6-5	TRBJ1-2	14	CASSYSGNRDGYTF	TGTGCCAGCAGTTACTCAGGAAACAGGGACGGCTACACCTTC
few	NA	TRBV2	TRBJ2-2	15	CASSEAQPQLGELFF	TGTGCCAGCAGTGAAGCACAGCCCCAACTCGGGGAGCTGTTTTTT
NA	TRBD1	TRBV28	TRBJ2-3	19	CASSLQLSPGQGAGDTQYF	TGTGCCAGCAGTCTCCAACTCTCCCCGGGACAGGGGGCCGGAGATACGCAGTATTTT
NA	NA	TRBV10-3	TRBJ2-5	14	CAISESGGRETQYF	TGTGCCATCAGTGAGTCAGGCGGGCGGGAGACCCAGTACTTC
NA	NA	TRBV19	TRBJ2-7	13	CATGTALSYEQYF	TGTGCCACTGGGACTGCCCTCTCCTACGAGCAGTACTTC
NA	NA	TRBV15	TRBJ2-7	12	CATSRDFVRENF	TGTGCCACCAGCAGAGATTTTGTAAGGGAGAACTTC
NA	NA	TRBV14	TRBJ2-2	16	CASSQDGLVNTGELFF	TGTGCCAGCAGCCAAGATGGGCTGGTGAACACCGGGGAGCTGTTTTTT
NA	TRBD1	TRBV3-1/TRBV3-2	TRBJ2-3	14	CASSQRTGVDTQYF	TGTGCCAGCAGCCAAAGGACAGGGGTGGATACGCAGTATTTT
NA	NA	TRBV7-9	TRBJ1-5	14	CASSSGIYNQPQHF	TGTGCCAGCAGCTCAGGTATTTACAATCAGCCCCAGCATTTT
NA	TRBD1	TRBV19	TRBJ1-3	14	CASTPTGVGNTIYF	TGTGCCAGTACCCCGACAGGGGTTGGAAACACCATATATTTT
NA	NA	TRBV7-9	TRBJ1-3	15	CASSQEGGFGNTIYF	TGTGCCAGCAGCCAAGAGGGGGGGTTTGGAAACACCATATATTTT
NA	NA	TRBV5-4	TRBJ2-7	13	CASSVTTGNEQYF	TGTGCCAGCAGCGTAACAACAGGGAACGAGCAGTACTTC
NA	TRBD1	TRBV19	TRBJ1-1	13	CASSFGTGPEAFF	TGTGCCAGTAGTTTTGGGACAGGGCCTGAAGCTTTCTTT
NA	NA	TRBV5-6	TRBJ2-1	13	CASSLVLFDEQFF	TGTGCCAGCAGCTTGGTGCTATTCGATGAGCAGTTCTTC
NA	NA	TRBV5-6	TRBJ2-7	16	CASSLAGKAHPYEQYF	TGTGCCAGCAGCTTGGCCGGTAAAGCTCACCCCTACGAGCAGTACTTC
NA	NA	TRBV13	TRBJ2-2	15	CASSLPGMFTGELFF	TGTGCCAGCAGCTTACCGGGGATGTTCACCGGGGAGCTGTTTTTT
NA	TRBD2	TRBV19	TRBJ2-2	16	CASSNWGGPNTGELFF	TGTGCCAGTAGTAATTGGGGAGGGCCGAACACCGGGGAGCTGTTTTTT
NA	NA	TRBV6-5	TRBJ1-4	15	CASSPESATNEKLFF	TGTGCCAGCAGTCCCGAGAGTGCAACTAATGAAAAACTGTTTTTT
NA	TRBD2	TRBV29-1	TRBJ2-7	14	CSVKHRLAAHEQYF	TGCAGCGTTAAACACCGACTAGCGGCCCACGAGCAGTACTTC
NA	NA	TRBV30	TRBJ2-1	14	CAWSAGLGSNEQFF	TGTGCCTGGAGTGCAGGACTCGGGTCGAATGAGCAGTTCTTC
NA	NA	TRBV24-1	TRBJ1-5	12	CATSDPLGPQHF	TGTGCCACCAGTGACCCCCTAGGACCCCAGCATTTT
NA	TRBD1	TRBV7-3	TRBJ2-2	16	CASSLQGQGDAGELFF	TGTGCCAGCAGCTTACAAGGACAGGGGGACGCCGGGGAGCTGTTTTTT
NA	NA	TRBV5-5	TRBJ2-7	13	CASSLVRGGEQYF	TGTGCCAGCAGCTTGGTTAGGGGAGGCGAGCAGTACTTC
once	NA	TRBV7-2	TRBJ1-3	15	CASSLGGTTGNTIYF	TGTGCCAGCAGCTTAGGCGGGACGACTGGAAACACCATATATTTT
NA	TRBD2	TRBV19	TRBJ2-1	16	CASSILGTSGFNEQFF	TGTGCCAGTAGTATATTGGGGACTAGCGGATTCAATGAGCAGTTCTTC
once	TRBD1	TRBV5-1	TRBJ2-2	15	CASRLGQGNTGELFF	TGCGCCAGCAGGCTGGGACAGGGGAACACCGGGGAGCTGTTTTTT
NA	NA	TRBV27	TRBJ1-2	12	CASSFQGSGYTF	TGTGCCAGCAGTTTCCAGGGATCTGGCTACACCTTC
NA	NA	TRBV28	TRBJ2-7	15	CASGFNGQQSYEQYF	TGTGCCAGCGGATTCAACGGACAACAGTCCTACGAGCAGTACTTC
NA	TRBD1	TRBV7-6	TRBJ1-2	18	CASSQLETGGLETYGYTF	TGTGCCAGCAGCCAATTGGAGACAGGGGGCTTGGAGACCTATGGCTACACCTTC
NA	TRBD1	TRBV19	TRBJ1-3	19	CASSFRDRGQSSSGNTIYF	TGTGCCAGTAGTTTCCGGGACAGGGGGCAATCGAGCTCTGGAAACACCATATATTTT
NA	TRBD2	TRBV6-5	TRBJ2-7	16	CASSYSLSGRVNEQYF	TGTGCCAGCAGTTACTCTCTCAGCGGGAGAGTCAACGAGCAGTACTTC
NA	NA	TRBV29-1	TRBJ1-1	13	CSVEGTASTEAFF	TGCAGCGTTGAAGGGACAGCGAGCACTGAAGCTTTCTTT
NA	TRBD1	TRBV19	TRBJ2-1	15	CASSWGQGSYNEQFF	TGTGCCAGTAGTTGGGGACAGGGCTCCTACAATGAGCAGTTCTTC
NA	TRBD1	TRBV19	TRBJ1-4	14	CASRTTGAGEKLFF	TGTGCCAGTAGGACGACAGGGGCGGGTGAAAAACTGTTTTTT
once	TRBD1	TRBV2	TRBJ2-7	15	CASSERLEGALEQYF	TGTGCCAGCAGTGAAAGGTTAGAGGGGGCACTCGAGCAGTACTTC
NA	TRBD2	TRBV19	TRBJ2-1	18	CASSETPGTSGGEDEQFF	TGTGCCAGTAGTGAAACGCCCGGGACTAGCGGGGGCGAAGATGAGCAGTTCTTC
NA	NA	TRBV19	TRBJ1-1	15	CASSITRQVNTEAFF	TGTGCCAGTAGTATCACACGGCAGGTAAACACTGAAGCTTTCTTT
NA	NA	TRBV10-3	TRBJ1-1	14	CAISDSGENTEAFF	TGTGCCATCAGTGATTCAGGGGAGAACACTGAAGCTTTCTTT
NA	TRBD1	TRBV27	TRBJ2-7	12	CASSLLTGEQYF	TGTGCCAGCAGTTTACTGACAGGGGAGCAGTACTTC
NA	NA	TRBV7-2	TRBJ2-2	14	CASSPRLNTGELFF	TGTGCCAGCAGCCCCAGACTGAACACCGGGGAGCTGTTTTTT